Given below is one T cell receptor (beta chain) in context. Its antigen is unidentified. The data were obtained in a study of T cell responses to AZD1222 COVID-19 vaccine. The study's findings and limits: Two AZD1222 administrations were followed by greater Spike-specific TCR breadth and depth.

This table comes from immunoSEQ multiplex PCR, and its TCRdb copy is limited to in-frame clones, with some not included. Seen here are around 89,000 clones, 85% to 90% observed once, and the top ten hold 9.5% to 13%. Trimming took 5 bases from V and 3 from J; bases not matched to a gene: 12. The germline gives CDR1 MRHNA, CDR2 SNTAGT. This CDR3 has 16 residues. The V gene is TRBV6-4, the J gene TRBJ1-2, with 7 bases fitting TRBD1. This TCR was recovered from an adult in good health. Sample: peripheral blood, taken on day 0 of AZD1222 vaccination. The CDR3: CASSPFRAQGDYGYTF. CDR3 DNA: TGTGCCAGCAGTCCTTTTAGGGCCCAGGGGGACTATGGCTACACCTTC.